A selection of T cell receptor beta chains follows, all from one sample in a study of shared clonotypes between healthy human individuals. Profiling relied on immunoSEQ multiplex PCR, and the TCRdb table lists in-frame clones only, not all of them. In the table there are around 2.1 million clones, 93% of which are singletons. The sample consisted of naive CD8+ T cells from PBMCs. These receptor sequences come from a man aged 18 to 35 in good health. Some clones in this sample may be carry-over from other donors' samples. CDR3s include the opening cysteine and the closing phenylalanine or tryptophan. A D gene is named only where the DNA matches it firmly. A clone size is listed for some rows: how often the clone was seen (once, few, many), or a class if it is expanded.

TGCAGCGTTGAAGTGGGGGACTCCCGGCCGTATTTT,CSVEVGDSRPYF,.,TRBJ2-3,TRBV29-1,.
TGTGCCAGCAGCTCTAGGGGCCAGGGCTCCTACGAGCAGTACTTC,CASSSRGQGSYEQYF,.,TRBJ2-7,TRBV13,.
TGTGCCATCAGTGAGAGGGAGGGGGACGGCGGAAACACCATATATTTT,CAISEREGDGGNTIYF,.,TRBJ1-3,TRBV10-3,.
TGTGCCTGGAGTGTACAGGTTATTAACACCGGGGAGCTGTTTTTT,CAWSVQVINTGELFF,.,TRBJ2-2,TRBV30,.
TGTGCCAGCAGCTTCGCCGGGACTAGCCTCACAGATACGCAGTATTTT,CASSFAGTSLTDTQYF,TRBD2,TRBJ2-3,TRBV5-5,.
TGTGCCAGCAGCGTCCAAAGCTCCTACAATGAGCAGTTCTTC,CASSVQSSYNEQFF,.,TRBJ2-1,TRBV9,.
TGTGCCAGTAGTATAGATTCGCGGGGACAATCCCTTAGACTCTACAATGAGCAGTTCTTC,CASSIDSRGQSLRLYNEQFF,.,TRBJ2-1,TRBV19,.
TGCGCCAGCAGCTTCCCACAGGGGGTCACGTACCAAGAGACCCAGTACTTC,CASSFPQGVTYQETQYF,TRBD1,TRBJ2-5,TRBV5-1,.
TGTGCCAGCAGTTTATCGGCAGGAACAGGGGTTTGGCAGCCCCAGCATTTT,CASSLSAGTGVWQPQHF,TRBD1,TRBJ1-5,TRBV27,once
TGTGCCAGCTCACCGGAGCGGGAGGGCGAGGAGACCCAGTACTTC,CASSPEREGEETQYF,TRBD2,TRBJ2-5,TRBV18,.
TGTGCCAGCAGTTACCGGGCGGGACTAGTGGGGGACGTCCTGACTTTC,CASSYRAGLVGDVLTF,TRBD2,TRBJ2-6,TRBV6-6,.
TGCGCCAGCAGGGAGCACCGGACAGGGGGCTCCTATGGCTACACCTTC,CASREHRTGGSYGYTF,TRBD1,TRBJ1-2,TRBV10-1,.
TGTGCCAGCACCGAGGGGGGAGCGGGAGGCTACGAGCAGTACTTC,CASTEGGAGGYEQYF,TRBD2,TRBJ2-7,TRBV7-2,.
TGTGCCAGCAGCTCCGGACAGAAACAAGAGACCCAGTACTTC,CASSSGQKQETQYF,.,TRBJ2-5,TRBV13,.
TGCGCCAGCAGCCAAGAACCGGGGGTGAACACTGAAGCTTTCTTT,CASSQEPGVNTEAFF,.,TRBJ1-1,TRBV4-1,.
TGTGCCAGCAGTCCTGGACAGCCCTCTGGGGCCAACGTCCTGACTTTC,CASSPGQPSGANVLTF,.,TRBJ2-6,TRBV28,once
TGTGCCAGCAGTTTTTATGTTGGGGCAGTAAACACCGGGGAGCTGTTTTTT,CASSFYVGAVNTGELFF,.,TRBJ2-2,TRBV27,.
TGTGCCAGCAGTTTCGTTGGACAGGGGGGATACGAGCAGTACTTC,CASSFVGQGGYEQYF,TRBD1,TRBJ2-7,TRBV6-6,.
TGTGCCAGCAGCTATACGGCAGAGGACACAGATACGCAGTATTTT,CASSYTAEDTDTQYF,.,TRBJ2-3,TRBV11-2,once
TGTGCCAGCAGCTCCCGCCTTGACAGGGGAGTCTATGGCTACACCTTC,CASSSRLDRGVYGYTF,TRBD1,TRBJ1-2,TRBV7-9,.
TGTGCCAGCCAGAAAATCGCTAGCGGGAGGGCGACAGATACGCAGTATTTT,CASQKIASGRATDTQYF,TRBD2,TRBJ2-3,TRBV28,once
TGTGCCAGCAGCTCAGTGGGACTAGCGTCCTACAATGAGCAGTTCTTC,CASSSVGLASYNEQFF,TRBD2,TRBJ2-1,TRBV7-9,once
TGTGCCAGCAGTTTATCGGCCTGGGGAGGCTACACCTTC,CASSLSAWGGYTF,.,TRBJ1-2,TRBV27,.
TGTGCCAGCAGTTTATCCGGACTAGCGGGAGACGAGCAGTACTTC,CASSLSGLAGDEQYF,TRBD2,TRBJ2-7,TRBV27,once